This T cell receptor beta chain was captured in a study of blood T cell repertoires in COVID-19. The CDR3 consists of 14 residues. Trimming shortened V by 7 bases and J by 4 bases, and 14 bases separated the two germline ends. Germline values: CDR1 MDHEN, CDR2 SYDVKM. Method: immunoSEQ multiplex PCR; TCRdb's copy keeps in-frame clones and lacks some. The table includes around 170,000 clones, around 81% detected once. Material for sequencing was peripheral blood. This TCR came from a man aged 70 or older who had recovered from COVID-19. The rearrangement joins TRBV28 to TRBJ2-1; perhaps TRBD2 as D (5 bases). In nucleotides, the CDR3 is TGTGCCAGCACGGAGGTGGCTCGGTACAATGAGCAGTTCTTC. Translated, it gives CASTEVARYNEQFF.